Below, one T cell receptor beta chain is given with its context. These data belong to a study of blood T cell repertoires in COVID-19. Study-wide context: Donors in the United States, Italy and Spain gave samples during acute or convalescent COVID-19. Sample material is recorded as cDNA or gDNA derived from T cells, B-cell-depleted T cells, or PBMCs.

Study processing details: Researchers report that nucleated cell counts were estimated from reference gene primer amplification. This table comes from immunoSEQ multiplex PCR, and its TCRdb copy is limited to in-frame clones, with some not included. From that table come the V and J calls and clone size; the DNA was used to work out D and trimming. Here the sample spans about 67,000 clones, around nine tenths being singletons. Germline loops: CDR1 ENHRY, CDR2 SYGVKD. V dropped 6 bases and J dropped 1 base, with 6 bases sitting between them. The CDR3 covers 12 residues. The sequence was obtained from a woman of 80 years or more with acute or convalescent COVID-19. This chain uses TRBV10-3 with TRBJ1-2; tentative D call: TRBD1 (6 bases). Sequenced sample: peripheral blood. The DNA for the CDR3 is TGTGCCATCAGGGACAGTAACTATGGCTACACCTTC. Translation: CAIRDSNYGYTF.